This paragraph reports one TCR beta chain. This clone occurred a few times. This clone's antigen is unknown. No base qualities exist here, and no much larger clone lies one base off it. Whole blood was collected in K2EDTA tubes by collaborating institutions according to the institutions' own protocols. Collaborator samples were shipped for TCRbeta analysis as frozen whole blood, isolated PBMCs, or DNA extracted from either sample type. Based on the germline V gene (reference sequence), the CDR1 and CDR2 sequences are SEHNR and FQNEAQ. After removal of 5 bases from V and 4 bases from J, the junction retains 6 bases not matched to a gene. The CDR3 has 14 amino acids, counting the end cysteine and phenylalanine. Only CDR3 DNA is held: 42 bases, read in frame from base 1. This sample was taken from a study of blood T cell repertoires in COVID-19 (dated by TCRdb to the early 2020s). General notes on the study: Samples from collaborators originated in the United States, Italy and Spain and spanned both the acute and convalescent phases of COVID-19. The material from the prospective study consisted of cDNA or gDNA derived from T cells, B-cell-depleted T cells, or PBMCs. The dataset comprised deeply sampled blood TCRbeta repertoires from subjects exposed to, actively infected with, or recovered from COVID-19. The repertoires were made available in a free public database intended to serve as a resource for research on the immune response to SARS-CoV-2. Samples were obtained from the ongoing ImmuneRACE study (first 160 participants) and from approximately 1,200 subjects provided by 6 global collaborators. Sample metadata almost always included a de-identified subject ID, COVID-19 status, age in years and sex. HLA class I and class II types, where available, came from metadata supplied by the sample provider rather than from assay-based typing.

Findings and caveats that apply to the study as a whole: Clinical and demographic metadata were provided uncurated, with the amount varying by source and participant.

TCRbeta CDR3 regions were amplified from genomic DNA using the immunoSEQ Assay, a bias-controlled multiplex PCR. Regarding the original processing steps: The number of nucleated cells in each sample was estimated from the amplification of reference gene primers within the assay. To quantify the absolute abundance of each unique TCRbeta CDR3 rearrangement, sequence reads were collapsed and filtered. For each sample, productive Simpson clonality was calculated as the square root of Simpson's diversity index over productive rearrangements. TCRdb limited this immuneACCESS table to in-frame rearrangements with V and J called. A share of clones is missing; checked studies link under half to unresolved V genes, and the rest is unexplained. The DNA gave D and trimming, while V, J and clone size come from that table. Within this sample are some 80,000 clones, with about four fifths of them counted one time only. The leading ten clones occupy approximately 12% of the sample.

The sequence was collected from an elderly man with acute or convalescent COVID-19. The rearranged chain carries TRBV7-9 and TRBJ1-1; TRBD1 agrees with 8 junctional bases. The sample was peripheral blood. The base sequence is TGTGCCAGCAGCCGTTCAGGACAGGGCACTGAAGCTTTCTTT. Its translation reads: CASSRSGQGTEAFF.